These 20 T cell receptor beta chains share one sample of origin, sequenced in a study of blood T cells in healthy people across ages. The authors ran a second PCR of about 7 to 12 cycles using a sample-barcoded 5' primer and a J-beta primer mix. A single record per CDR3 protein comes from TCRdb applying MiXCR to the 5' RACE reads. Among roughly 1,300,000 distinct CDR3 sequences listed, around 59% were seen once. The sequencing input was blood. The receptors were sampled from a man younger than 35 in good health.

The chain employs TRBV10-2 and TRBJ2-3; 8 bases match TRBD1. There are 13 residues in the CDR3. V was clipped by 5 bases and J by 5 bases; unmatched bases: 3. Germline V lookup: CDR1 WSHSY, CDR2 SAAADI. The DNA of the CDR3 is TGCGCCAGCAGTCAGGGGGCAGGAGATACGCAGTATTTT. Translating it yields CASSQGAGDTQYF.

The chain carries TRBV6-2 or TRBV6-3 and TRBJ2-1; TRBD1 matches at 10 bases. Germline V gene sequence: CDR1 MNHEY, CDR2 SVGEGT. Trimming took 1 base from V and 5 from J; bases not matched to a gene: 5. This CDR3 has 16 amino acids. CDR3 protein: CASSYFRTGGDNEQFF. Written as DNA, the CDR3 is TGTGCCAGCAGTTACTTCCGGACAGGGGGAGACAATGAGCAGTTCTTC.

The chain employs TRBV4-3 and TRBJ2-1; weak D call: TRBD2 (6 bases). The germline CDR1 and CDR2 sequences are LGHNA and YSLEER. The V gene lost 6 bases and the J gene lost 5 bases, with 23 bases spanning the gap. There are 17 residues in the CDR3. CDR3 in DNA: TGCGCCAGCAGTACAGTGGGAGGAAAGCCCGACCACAATGAGCAGTTCTTC. Encoded protein: CASSTVGGKPDHNEQFF.

This clonotype occurred a few times. Germline and junction disagree at one end, which may indicate a read error. The V and J genes are TRBV2 and TRBJ2-3, with 8 bases matching TRBD2. Germline V gene lookup returns CDR1 SNHLY and CDR2 FYNNEI. The CDR3 spans 14 residues. The CDR3 here is CATSSGVSTDTQYF. The CDR3, as DNA: TGTGCCACCAGTAGCGGGGTTAGCACAGATACGCAGTATTTT.

The chain couples TRBV29-1 to TRBJ2-7; 8 bases are shared with TRBD1. V trimming: 3 bases; J trimming: 8 bases; junction bases outside the gene matches: 12. This CDR3 region has 14 residues. Germline V gene data show CDR1 as SQVTM and CDR2 as ANQGSEA. The CDR3 reads CSVEGQGAFNKQYF. In DNA, the CDR3 is TGCAGCGTTGAGGGCCAGGGGGCGTTCAACAAGCAGTACTTC.

The genes are TRBV12-3 or TRBV12-4 and TRBJ2-3; the D gene could be TRBD1 or TRBD2 (6 bases each). V dropped 7 bases and J dropped 3 bases, with 14 bases sitting between them. The CDR3 spans 14 residues. CDR3 bases: TGTGCCAGCACAAGGAGGGGGTGGACAGATACGCAGTATTTT. Its protein is CASTRRGWTDTQYF.

This rearrangement joins TRBV29-1 to TRBJ1-1; D remains ambiguous. The CDR3 covers 13 residues. In germline, CDR1 is SQVTM, CDR2 ANQGSEA. The V end lost 6 bases, the J end lost 7 bases, and 18 bases lay between the germline ends. The CDR3 is CSVRLVVAREAFF. The CDR3 region has the DNA TGCAGCGTCCGACTTGTTGTTGCGCGTGAAGCTTTCTTT. Variable domain in full (rest from reference TRBV29-1 and TRBJ1-1): SAVISQKPSRDICQRGTSLTIQCQVDSQVTMMFWYRQQPGQSLTLIATANQGSEATYESGFVIDKFPISRPNLTFSTLTVSNMSPEDSSIYLCSVRLVVAREAFFGQGTRLTVV.

V and J are TRBV10-3 and TRBJ1-2, with 7 bases lining up with TRBD1. The CDR3 contains 14 residues. Trimming cost V 6 bases and J 7 bases; bases outside gene matches: 11. Looked up from germline, CDR1 is ENHRY and CDR2 is SYGVKD. Written as DNA, the CDR3 is TGTGCCATCAGGCGCCCCGGGACAGAGGGTGGCTACACCTTC. Amino acids: CAIRRPGTEGGYTF.

This clonotype was seen a handful of times. The rearrangement uses TRBV5-1 and TRBJ1-2; D is possibly TRBD1 (5 bases). The V end was cut by 0 bases, the J end by 5 bases, with 17 bases between. The CDR3 has 16 residues. Germline V gene data show CDR1 as SGHRS and CDR2 as YFSETQ. CDR3 amino acids: CASSLVTTGDRYGYTF. The CDR3 DNA is TGCGCCAGCAGCTTGGTTACAACAGGCGATCGGTATGGCTACACCTTC.

This sequence joins TRBV10-3 and TRBJ1-1; perhaps TRBD1 as D (6 bases). Between the trimmed V and J ends, which lost 0 bases and 7 bases, there was a span of 21 bases. Germline loops: CDR1 ENHRY, CDR2 SYGVKD. The CDR3 length is 17 residues. Written as DNA, the CDR3 is TGTGCCATCAGTGAGTCTTTGGGGGGGCGCGGGTACAGTGAAGCTTTCTTT. This gives the protein CAISESLGGRGYSEAFF.

This chain uses TRBV20-1 with TRBJ2-1, with 11 bases matching TRBD2. After removal of 3 bases from V and 0 bases from J, the junction contained 7 bases not matched to a gene. The CDR3 runs to 17 residues. CDR1 is DFQATT and CDR2 is SNEGSKA in the germline V gene (reference sequence). The CDR3 here is CSARPTSGASSYNEQFF. CDR3 DNA sequence: TGCAGTGCTAGGCCGACTAGCGGGGCCAGCTCCTACAATGAGCAGTTCTTC.

This rearrangement joins TRBV18 to TRBJ2-6, with D perhaps matching TRBD1 (5 bases). Germline V gene data show CDR1 as KGHSH and CDR2 as LQKENI. The V end was cut by 6 bases, the J end by 2 bases, with 11 bases between. The CDR3 has 15 amino acids. The CDR3 DNA reads as TGTGCCAGCTCTACTGCAGGGACTGGGGCCAACGTCCTGACTTTC. It yields the protein CASSTAGTGANVLTF.

This clonotype showed up just a few times. The chain joins TRBV15 to TRBJ2-1; D is uncertain. Germline V gene data show CDR1 as LNHNV and CDR2 as YYDKDF (reference sequence). The V gene lost 1 base and the J gene lost 10 bases, with 8 bases spanning the gap. This CDR3 spans 12 amino acids. The CDR3 reads CATSRARREQFF. In DNA form, the CDR3 reads TGTGCCACCAGCAGAGCTAGAAGAGAGCAGTTCTTC.

The gene calls are TRBV6-5 and TRBJ1-2; a weak D match, TRBD1 (5 bases). Looked up from germline, CDR1 is MNHEY and CDR2 is SVGAGI. With 8 bases removed from V and 4 bases from J, the gap between germline ends came to 17 bases. The CDR3 runs to 14 residues. This CDR3 is CASSFGRDFYGYTF. CDR3 in DNA: TGTGCCAGCTCGTTCGGACGGGACTTCTATGGCTACACCTTC.

The gene calls are TRBV7-9 and TRBJ2-7; either TRBD1 or TRBD2 may fit D (5 bases each). Trimming removed 1 base at V and 0 bases at J, with 7 bases between. CDR1 is SEHNR and CDR2 is FQNEAQ in the germline V gene (reference sequence). This CDR3 comprises 14 residues. DNA for the CDR3: TGTGCCAGCAGCTTAGGGGACGACTCCTACGAGCAGTACTTC. This gives the protein CASSLGDDSYEQYF.

The chain recombines TRBV20-1 with TRBJ2-7, with 10 positions matching TRBD2. The CDR3 is made up of 16 amino acids. V was clipped by 6 bases and J by 0 bases; unmatched bases: 11. Looked up from germline, CDR1 is DFQATT and CDR2 is SNEGSKA (reference sequence). The CDR3 spells CSAPASGRFSSYEQYF. The CDR3 DNA is TGCAGTGCACCGGCTAGCGGGAGATTTAGCTCCTACGAGCAGTACTTC.

V usage is TRBV9 and J usage is TRBJ2-5; D possibly corresponds to TRBD2 (7 bases). CDR3 size: 14 residues. Trimming stripped 0 bases from V and 5 bases from J, with 11 bases between. CDR1 is SGDLS and CDR2 is YYNGEE in the germline V gene. In DNA form, the CDR3 reads TGTGCCAGCAGCGTAGGGGGGGGCTGGGAGACCCAGTACTTC. Its protein product is CASSVGGGWETQYF.

The V call is TRBV6-1, the J call TRBJ2-7, with D perhaps matching TRBD2 (6 bases). The J call may be faulty, since TRBJ2-5 better matches the DNA end. Germline V gene lookup returns CDR1 MNHNS and CDR2 SASEGT. The CDR3 runs to 15 residues. The CDR3 spells CASSVGVGGLETQYF. The DNA of the CDR3 is TGTGCCAGCAGTGTTGGGGTGGGGGGATTGGAGACCCAGTACTTC.

The rearrangement joins TRBV4-2 to TRBJ2-3; 11 positions match TRBD2. Per the germline V gene, CDR1 is LGHNA and CDR2 is YNFKEQ. Trimming removed 1 base from V and 4 bases from J; junction bases left unmatched: 4. This CDR3 is 16 amino acids long. CDR3 region: CASSQVSGGVSDTQYF. CDR3 DNA: TGTGCCAGCAGCCAAGTTAGCGGGGGGGTATCAGATACGCAGTATTTT.

This clonotype was observed a handful of times. The chain employs TRBV20-1 and TRBJ1-2; unclear D gene. The germline gives CDR1 DFQATT, CDR2 SNEGSKA (reference sequence). The CDR3 extends over 12 amino acids. Trimming removed 2 bases at V and 5 bases at J, with 9 bases between. CDR3 in amino acids: CSARPARYGYTF. CDR3 nucleotides: TGCAGTGCTAGACCAGCCCGGTATGGCTACACCTTC.